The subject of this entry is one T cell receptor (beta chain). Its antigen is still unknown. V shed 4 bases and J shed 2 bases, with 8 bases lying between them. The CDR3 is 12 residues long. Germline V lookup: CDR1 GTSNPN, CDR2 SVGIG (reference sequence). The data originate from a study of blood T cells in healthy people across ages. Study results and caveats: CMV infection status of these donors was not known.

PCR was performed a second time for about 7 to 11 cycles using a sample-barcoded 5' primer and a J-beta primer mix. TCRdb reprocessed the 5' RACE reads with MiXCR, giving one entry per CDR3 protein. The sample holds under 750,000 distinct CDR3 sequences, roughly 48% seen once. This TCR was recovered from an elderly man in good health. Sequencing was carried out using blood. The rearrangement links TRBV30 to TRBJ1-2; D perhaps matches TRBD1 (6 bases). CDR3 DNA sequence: TGTGCCTGGACAGGGGAAAACTATGGCTACACCTTC. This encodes CAWTGENYGYTF. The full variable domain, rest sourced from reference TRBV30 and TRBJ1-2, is SQTIHQWPATLVQPVGSPLSLECTVEGTSNPNLYWYRQAAGRGLQLLFYSVGIGQISSEVPQNLSASRPQDRQFILSSKKLLLSDSGFYLCAWTGENYGYTFGSGTRLTVV.